These 5 T cell receptor beta chains originate from one sample sequenced in a study of T cell clonotyping in hematopoietic cell transplantation. The method was immunoSEQ multiplex PCR; TCRdb's version includes in-frame clones alone and lacks a portion of them. Of around 1,300 clones in the sample, approximately 96% were seen once. The material was PBMCs, obtained 180 days after allogeneic stem cell transplant. These receptors were collected from a male patient between 45 and 59 years old who had an allogeneic stem cell transplant from a related donor, so the T cells may come from the graft donor. Some clones in this sample may be carry-over from other donors' samples.

This chain connects TRBV7-8 to TRBJ1-1; 8 nucleotides align to TRBD1. The CDR3 has 12 amino acids. J was trimmed by 8 bases and V by 1 base; bases with no gene match: 0. Germline assignment: CDR1 SGHVS and CDR2 FQNEAQ. This CDR3 reads CASSLGDREAFF. The CDR3 DNA reads as TGTGCCAGCAGCTTAGGGGACAGGGAAGCTTTCTTT.

The chain employs TRBV7-9 and TRBJ2-6; D not resolved. Germline loops: CDR1 SEHNR, CDR2 FQNEAQ (reference sequence). The CDR3 is made up of 14 amino acids. V was pared by 2 bases and J by 4 bases, with 6 bases between. The CDR3 spells CASSLRPGANVLTF. The DNA for the CDR3 is TGTGCCAGCAGCTTACGACCGGGGGCCAACGTCCTGACTTTC.

The chain employs TRBV7-9 and TRBJ1-2, with D possibly TRBD1 on 5 matching bases. V was trimmed by 4 bases and J by 6 bases, leaving 15 bases between them. This CDR3 is 14 amino acids long. The germline gives CDR1 SEHNR, CDR2 FQNEAQ (reference sequence). The DNA of the CDR3 is TGTGCCAGCAGCTCTCCCGGGACGGTAAATGGCTACACCTTC. It is translated as CASSSPGTVNGYTF.

The V call is TRBV25-1, the J call TRBJ2-2, with a possible D match to TRBD2 (5 bases). The V end lost 4 bases, the J end lost 2 bases, and 11 bases lay between the germline ends. The germline V gene encodes CDR1 MGHDK and CDR2 SYGVNS. There are 15 residues in the CDR3. The CDR3 loop reads CASSVRGRNTGELFF. In DNA, the CDR3 is TGTGCCAGCAGTGTCCGCGGGCGTAACACCGGGGAGCTGTTTTTT.

The rearrangement uses TRBV11-1 and TRBJ2-7, with TRBD1 identical over 8 bases. Germline trimming cut 3 bases from V and 3 bases from J; bases unmatched to any gene: 7. Germline CDR1 reads SGHAT; CDR2 reads FQDESV (reference sequence). This CDR3 contains 15 residues. CDR3 residues: CASSFAGGSVYEQYF. For the CDR3, the DNA is TGTGCCAGCAGCTTTGCAGGGGGCAGTGTCTACGAGCAGTACTTC.